The rows below give T cell receptor beta chains drawn from one sample of a study of CD8+CD57+ T cells in acquired aplastic anemia. Each CDR3 protein is one row after TCRdb ran MiXCR on the reads. Among around 170,000 distinct CDR3 sequences, around 47% were seen once, and the ten largest hold 3% to 4%. Sequenced material: sorted CD4+, CD8+, or CD8+CD57+ T cells (not recorded which) from PBMCs. The receptor set was obtained from a human donor with aplastic anemia. CDR3s include the opening cysteine and the closing phenylalanine or tryptophan. The D gene is left open where the match is weak. Not every row has a clone size; where given, it reads once, few, many or a size class.

TRBD1	NA	TRBV29-1	TRBJ2-5	CSVESDRGRGETQYF	TGCAGCGTTGAATCGGACAGGGGGCGAGGAGAGACCCAGTACTTC
TRBD1	NA	TRBV11-2	TRBJ1-6	CASSILPGQGAESPLHF	TGTGCCAGCAGCATCCTACCGGGACAGGGGGCCGAATCACCCCTCCACTTT
NA	NA	TRBV7-6	TRBJ2-1	CASSLSSFNEQFF	TGTGCCAGCAGCTTATCGTCGTTCAATGAGCAGTTCTTC
NA	many	TRBV20-1	TRBJ2-3	CSAPAGLSDTQYF	TGCAGTGCGCCGGCGGGACTGTCAGATACGCAGTATTTT
NA	many	TRBV28	TRBJ2-1	CASSVRGNEQFF	TGTGCCAGCAGCGTGAGGGGGAATGAGCAGTTCTTC
NA	NA	TRBV7-6	TRBJ1-1	CASSLRYGTEAFF	TGTGCCAGCAGCTTAAGATATGGCACTGAAGCTTTCTTT
NA	NA	TRBV10-3	TRBJ2-7	CAIRQGSYEQYF	TGTGCCATCAGACAGGGTTCATACGAGCAGTACTTC
NA	NA	TRBV3-1	TRBJ1-4	CASSQDRLRANEKLFF	TGTGCCAGCAGCCAAGATAGACTCAGGGCGAATGAAAAACTGTTTTTT
NA	NA	TRBV5-1	TRBJ1-1	CASSLAAVGNTEAFF	TGCGCCAGCAGCTTGGCTGCAGTCGGAAACACTGAAGCTTTCTTT
NA	NA	TRBV2	TRBJ1-2	CASRLLRTANHGYTF	TGTGCCAGCAGGCTACTAAGGACAGCTAACCATGGCTACACCTTC
TRBD1	NA	TRBV10-2	TRBJ2-6	CASSVVTGTGANVLTF	TGCGCCAGCAGTGTCGTGACAGGGACTGGGGCCAACGTCCTGACTTTC
NA	NA	TRBV19	TRBJ1-2	CASSIEGGPGIYGYTF	TGTGCCAGTAGTATAGAAGGGGGACCGGGAATCTATGGCTACACCTTC
TRBD1	NA	TRBV29-1	TRBJ2-3	CSVGGQSTDTQYF	TGCAGCGTAGGGGGACAGAGCACAGATACGCAGTATTTT
TRBD1	NA	TRBV2	TRBJ2-7	CASSPGTGVYEQYF	TGTGCCAGCAGTCCCGGGACAGGGGTCTACGAGCAGTACTTC
NA	many	TRBV12-3/TRBV12-4	TRBJ2-3	CASSLEGQSTDTQYF	TGTGCCAGCAGTTTGGAGGGACAGTCGACAGATACGCAGTATTTT
NA	NA	TRBV20-1	TRBJ1-5	CSARKSNQPQHF	TGCAGTGCTAGGAAGAGCAATCAGCCCCAGCATTTT
TRBD1	few	TRBV19	TRBJ1-4	CASSPGGGNEKLFF	TGTGCCAGCTCCCCAGGGGGCGGAAATGAAAAACTGTTTTTT
NA	NA	TRBV10-3	TRBJ2-5	CAISYPAAGQRETQYF	TGTGCCATCAGTTACCCGGCGGCAGGACAGCGAGAGACCCAGTACTTC
NA	few	TRBV3-1	TRBJ2-3	CASSQRSEDTQYF	TGTGCCAGCAGTCAGAGATCGGAGGATACGCAGTATTTT
NA	NA	TRBV20-1	TRBJ2-7	CSASWSGQPYEQYF	TGCAGTGCTAGTTGGAGTGGCCAGCCCTACGAGCAGTACTTC
NA	NA	TRBV10-3	TRBJ1-1	CAIAEEMNTEAFF	TGTGCCATCGCGGAAGAAATGAACACTGAAGCTTTCTTT
TRBD1	NA	TRBV7-9	TRBJ2-5	CASSSGTGKTQYF	TGTGCCAGCAGCTCGGGGACAGGGAAGACCCAGTACTTC
NA	NA	TRBV5-1	TRBJ2-7	CASSWGGGSYEQYF	TGCGCCAGCAGCTGGGGAGGTGGGTCCTACGAGCAGTACTTC
NA	NA	TRBV6-1	TRBJ2-3	CASSRKGADTQYF	TGTGCCAGCAGTCGAAAGGGGGCAGATACGCAGTATTTT
NA	many	TRBV11-2	TRBJ2-1	CASSLKVAVNSYNEQFF	TGTGCCAGCAGCTTAAAAGTAGCGGTCAACTCCTACAATGAGCAGTTCTTC
NA	many	TRBV27	TRBJ2-7	CASTKVPGSSYEQYF	TGTGCCAGCACCAAGGTACCGGGGAGCTCCTACGAGCAGTACTTC
NA	NA	TRBV24-1	TRBJ1-2	CATSDGTLSGYTF	TGTGCCACCAGTGATGGGACATTAAGTGGCTACACCTTC
NA	few	TRBV7-9	TRBJ1-1	CASSLALNTEAFF	TGTGCCAGCAGCTTAGCCCTAAACACTGAAGCTTTCTTT
NA	many	TRBV6-1	TRBJ2-5	CASSATGRETQYF	TGTGCCAGCAGTGCTACAGGGAGGGAGACCCAGTACTTC
TRBD1	many	TRBV4-2	TRBJ1-2	CASSQSTGGDGYTF	TGTGCCAGCAGCCAATCGACAGGGGGTGATGGCTACACCTTC
TRBD1	many	TRBV2	TRBJ1-1	CASSGTGGNTEAFF	TGTGCCAGCAGTGGGACAGGGGGTAACACTGAAGCTTTCTTT
NA	once	TRBV24-1	TRBJ2-6	CATSDSTGANVLTF	TGTGCCACCAGTGACTCGACTGGGGCCAACGTCCTGACTTTC
NA	NA	TRBV25-1	TRBJ1-3	CASSVTDRSSGNTIYF	TGTGCCAGCAGTGTTACGGACCGTAGCTCTGGAAACACCATATATTTT
TRBD2	NA	TRBV7-1	TRBJ2-3	CASSSGLAVDTQYF	TGTGCCAGCAGCTCGGGACTAGCTGTAGATACGCAGTATTTT
NA	few	TRBV4-3	TRBJ1-1	CASSQEPGTGTEAFF	TGCGCCAGCAGCCAAGAACCCGGGACGGGGACTGAAGCTTTCTTT
NA	NA	TRBV20-1	TRBJ1-5	CSASLGGPGPQHF	TGCAGTGCTAGCCTGGGGGGCCCAGGTCCCCAGCATTTT
NA	NA	TRBV14	TRBJ1-6	CASSREWDSPLHF	TGTGCCAGCAGCCGGGAGTGGGACTCACCCCTCCACTTT
NA	many	TRBV9	TRBJ1-2	CASSVSGTGIQGGYTF	TGTGCCAGCAGCGTCTCTGGAACGGGGATCCAAGGAGGCTACACCTTC
NA	few	TRBV10-3	TRBJ1-2	CAISAREDSYGYTF	TGTGCCATCAGTGCTAGAGAGGACAGCTATGGCTACACCTTC
TRBD1	NA	TRBV29-1	TRBJ1-2	CSVTRDRGLGYTF	TGCAGCGTTACCCGGGACAGGGGGCTTGGCTACACCTTC
TRBD1	many	TRBV19	TRBJ1-2	CASSIKTGENYGYTF	TGTGCCAGTAGTATAAAGACAGGGGAGAACTATGGCTACACCTTC
TRBD1	NA	TRBV24-1	TRBJ2-5	CATSEGQGGGSQETQYF	TGTGCCACCAGTGAGGGACAGGGTGGGGGATCCCAAGAGACCCAGTACTTC
TRBD1	few	TRBV20-1	TRBJ2-1	CSARSGTGNEQFF	TGCAGTGCTAGATCCGGGACAGGGAATGAGCAGTTCTTC
TRBD2	NA	TRBV12-3/TRBV12-4	TRBJ2-1	CASRPWTSVGDEQFF	TGTGCCAGCAGACCTTGGACTAGCGTGGGTGATGAGCAGTTCTTC
NA	many	TRBV7-6	TRBJ2-5	CATDPGVETQYF	TGTGCCACAGACCCGGGAGTGGAGACCCAGTACTTC
NA	many	TRBV15	TRBJ2-3	CATSRDRPGGTDTQYF	TGTGCCACCAGCAGAGATCGGCCCGGCGGGACAGATACGCAGTATTTT
NA	NA	TRBV9	TRBJ2-5	CASSATLAVETQYF	TGTGCCAGCAGCGCAACTCTAGCTGTGGAGACCCAGTACTTC
NA	few	TRBV15	TRBJ2-7	CATSRAFTGVLSYEQYF	TGTGCCACCAGCAGAGCATTTACAGGTGTCCTCTCCTACGAGCAGTACTTC